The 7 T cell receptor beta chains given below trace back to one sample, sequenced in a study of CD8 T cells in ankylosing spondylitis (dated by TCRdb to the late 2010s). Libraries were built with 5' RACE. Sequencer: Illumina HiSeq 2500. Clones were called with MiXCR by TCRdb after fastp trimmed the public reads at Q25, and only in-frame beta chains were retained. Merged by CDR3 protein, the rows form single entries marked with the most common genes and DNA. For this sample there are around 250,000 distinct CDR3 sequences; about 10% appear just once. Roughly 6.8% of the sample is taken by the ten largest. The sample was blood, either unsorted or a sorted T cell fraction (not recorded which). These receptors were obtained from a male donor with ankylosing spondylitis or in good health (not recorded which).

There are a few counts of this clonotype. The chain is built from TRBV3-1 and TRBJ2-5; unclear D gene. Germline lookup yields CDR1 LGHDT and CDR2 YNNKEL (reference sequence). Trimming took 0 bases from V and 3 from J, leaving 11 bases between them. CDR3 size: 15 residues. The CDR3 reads CASSQEPQRKETQYF. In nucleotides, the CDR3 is TGTGCCAGCAGCCAAGAGCCCCAGCGTAAAGAGACCCAGTACTTC.

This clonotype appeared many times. The CDR3 here is CASSQGGNTIYF. The DNA for the CDR3 is TGTGCCAGCTCCCAGGGAGGAAACACCATATATTTT. The chain has TRBV12-3 or TRBV12-4 and TRBJ1-3, with a tentative D call TRBD1 (5 bases). CDR3 length: 12 amino acids. Trimming shortened V by 8 bases and J by 4 bases, and 9 bases separated the two germline ends.

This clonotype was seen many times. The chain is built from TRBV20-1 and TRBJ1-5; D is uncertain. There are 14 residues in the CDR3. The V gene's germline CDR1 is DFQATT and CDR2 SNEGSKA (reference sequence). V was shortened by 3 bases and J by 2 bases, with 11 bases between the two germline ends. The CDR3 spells CSASIWEGNQPQHF. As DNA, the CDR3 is TGCAGTGCTAGTATCTGGGAGGGCAATCAGCCCCAGCATTTT.

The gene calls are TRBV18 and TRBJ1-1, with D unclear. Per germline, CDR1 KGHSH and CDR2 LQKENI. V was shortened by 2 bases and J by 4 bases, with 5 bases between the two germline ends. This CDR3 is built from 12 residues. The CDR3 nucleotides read TGTGCCAGCTCACCAGCTCGCACTGAAGCTTTCTTT. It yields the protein CASSPARTEAFF.

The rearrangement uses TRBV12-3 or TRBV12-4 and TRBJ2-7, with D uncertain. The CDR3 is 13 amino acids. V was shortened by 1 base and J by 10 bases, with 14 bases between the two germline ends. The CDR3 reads CASSLGIGRLQYF. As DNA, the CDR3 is TGTGCCAGCAGTTTAGGGATCGGCCGACTCCAGTACTTC.

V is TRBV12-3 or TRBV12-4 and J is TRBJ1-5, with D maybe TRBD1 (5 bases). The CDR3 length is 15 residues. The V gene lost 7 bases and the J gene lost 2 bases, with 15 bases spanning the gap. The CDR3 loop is CASKSGGGGNQPQHF. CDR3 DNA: TGTGCCAGCAAGTCCGGGGGGGGAGGCAATCAGCCCCAGCATTTT.

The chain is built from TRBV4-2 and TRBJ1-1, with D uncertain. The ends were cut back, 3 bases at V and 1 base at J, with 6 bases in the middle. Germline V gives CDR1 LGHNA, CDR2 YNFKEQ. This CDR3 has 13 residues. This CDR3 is CASSQSRNTEAFF. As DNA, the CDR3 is TGTGCCAGCAGCCAGAGCAGGAACACTGAAGCTTTCTTT.